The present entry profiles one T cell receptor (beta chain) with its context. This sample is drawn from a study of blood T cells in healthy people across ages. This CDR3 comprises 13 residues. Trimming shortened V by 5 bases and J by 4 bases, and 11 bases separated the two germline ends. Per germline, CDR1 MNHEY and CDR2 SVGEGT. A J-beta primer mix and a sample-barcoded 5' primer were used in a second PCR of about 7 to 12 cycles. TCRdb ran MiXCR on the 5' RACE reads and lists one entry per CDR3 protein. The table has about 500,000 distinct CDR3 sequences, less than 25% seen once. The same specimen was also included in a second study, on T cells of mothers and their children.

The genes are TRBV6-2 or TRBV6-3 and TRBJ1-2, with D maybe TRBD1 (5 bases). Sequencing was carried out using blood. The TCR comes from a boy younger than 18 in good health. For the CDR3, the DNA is TGTGCCAGCAGTGACGCGACAGTCTATGGCTACACCTTC. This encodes CASSDATVYGYTF.